This T cell receptor beta chain was profiled in a study of beta chain features in type 1 diabetes (dated by TCRdb to between 2018 and 2020). Looking at the study overall: No differences in mean age, gender distribution, total cell number or subset yield were found between patients and healthy donors. A total of 90 million to 140 million sorted cells were examined across all samples, and RNA yield correlated strongly with the number of cells per subset. Regulatory and stem cell-like memory subsets were isolated from only 8 patients and about 8 healthy donors, whereas naive and central memory subsets came from all 28 donors. The study compared TCRB repertoires of sorted circulating CD4+ T cell subsets between recently diagnosed type 1 diabetes patients and matched healthy donors.

Regarding this clone: There is no known antigen for this receptor. Per-base qualities were not stored, and no clone one base away is much larger.

The paper as a whole reports these results and caveats: Sequencing cDNA rather than genomic DNA could over-represent highly expressing activated cells, although activation and CD3 levels did not differ between groups. Type 1 diabetes patients showed a moderate but significant shortening of TCRB CDR3 length in all four CD4+ subsets. Only small numbers of individuals were included in the HLA sub-analyses, which left unresolved whether HLA type had any influence on TCRB rearrangement. The naive, central memory and regulatory TCRB repertoires appeared to resemble one another more closely among patients than among healthy donors. At VDJ recombination sites, patients with type 1 diabetes made fewer insertions and deleted more nucleotides, a pattern implying thymic rearrangement abnormalities. Shorter templates might have been favored by PCR, but patient and control samples were amplified and corrected together, so both groups would have been affected equally by any skew.

From each donor, a single peripheral blood sample of about 120 mL on average was drawn into heparinised tubes. Naive, central memory, regulatory and stem cell-like memory CD4+ T cells were sorted on a BD FACSAria II using a panel including CD45RO, CCR7, CD25, CD127, CD95 and CD27. Purity was above 95% for every sorted population. PBMCs were isolated immediately by Lymphoprep density gradient centrifugation and stained directly without culture. So that batch effects would be minimized, each experiment stained and sorted samples in pairs, pairing one healthy donor with one patient. V lost 5 bases and J lost 5 bases; the stretch between them is 12 bases long. The CDR3 runs 13 residues from the cysteine to the phenylalanine. Here the CDR3 DNA is all that survives: 39 bases in frame from base 1. Sequences SGHTA (CDR1) and FQGTGA (CDR2) are obtained from the germline V gene. The entire amount of isolated RNA was reverse transcribed using the High Capacity cDNA Reverse Transcription Kit, so the sequenced TCRB transcripts were expressed ones. Deep immunoSEQ sequencing was performed on naive, central memory and regulatory T cell samples, with an average of roughly 3.5 million total reads per sample. Sorted cells were lysed in RLT buffer and RNA was extracted with DNase-treated RNeasy Micro or Mini kits, depending on cell number. To prevent cross-contamination, every cell subset was processed on its own, while patient and healthy donor samples were processed together. The immunoSEQ multiplex PCR was used to amplify TCRB sequences from cDNA, yielding 87-bp fragments that span the CDR3 region. Sequencing of the amplicons was performed on the Illumina HiSeq platform. In the authors' own workflow: PCR bias was corrected computationally using synthetic template baselines, and reads within Hamming distance 2 were collapsed, with unmergeable singletons discarded. Reads were aligned to IMGT to assign V, D and J genes, CDR3 length, and insertions or deletions at six rearrangement sites. Within each subset, clonotype counts were normalized to the number of sorted cells before true diversity and Gini coefficients were calculated with the tcR R package. The overlap coefficient, calculated on TCRB nucleotide sequences, was used to quantify repertoire sharing. Out-of-frame TCRB sequences from naive cells were analyzed as a proxy for the pre-selection repertoire. Sourced from immuneACCESS, this table was stored by TCRdb with only in-frame sequences that have V and J called. A share of the clones is absent; for the studies checked, an unresolved V gene accounts for under half, and the remainder has no known explanation. The V and J calls and clone size come from that table; D and trimming were worked out from the DNA. Within this sample are about 640,000 clones, with around 12% of them counted one time only. Roughly 0.11% of the sample is in the top ten clones.

The sequence was obtained from a man aged 30 to 45 with type 1 diabetes. Source material: naive CD4+ T cells from blood. Explained via the paper, the cell subset or site label denotes: true naive CD4+ T cells. The chain couples TRBV7-3 to TRBJ2-5; D gene: possibly TRBD2, on 5 matching bases. The CDR3 loop reads CASSRTLGETQYF. The DNA sequence follows: TGTGCCAGCAGCCGGACTTTGGGGGAGACCCAGTACTTC.